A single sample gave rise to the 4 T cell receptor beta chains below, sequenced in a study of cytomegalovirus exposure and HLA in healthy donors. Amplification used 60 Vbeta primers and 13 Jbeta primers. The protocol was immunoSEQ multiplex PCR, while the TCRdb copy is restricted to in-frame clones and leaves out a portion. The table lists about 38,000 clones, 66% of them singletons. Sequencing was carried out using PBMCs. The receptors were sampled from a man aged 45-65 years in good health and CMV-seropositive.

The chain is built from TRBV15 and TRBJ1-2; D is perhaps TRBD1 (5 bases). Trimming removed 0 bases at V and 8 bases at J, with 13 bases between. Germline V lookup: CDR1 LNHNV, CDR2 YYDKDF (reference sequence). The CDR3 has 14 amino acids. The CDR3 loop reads CATSRDGNPGGYTF. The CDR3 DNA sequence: TGTGCCACCAGCAGAGATGGGAACCCAGGGGGCTACACCTTC.

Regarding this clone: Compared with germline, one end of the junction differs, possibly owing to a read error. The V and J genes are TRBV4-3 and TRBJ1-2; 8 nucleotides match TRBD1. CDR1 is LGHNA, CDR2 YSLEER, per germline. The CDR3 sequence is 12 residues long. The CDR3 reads CASSNFADRVAF. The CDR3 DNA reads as TGCGCCAGCAGCAATTTCGCGGACAGGGTCGCCTTC.

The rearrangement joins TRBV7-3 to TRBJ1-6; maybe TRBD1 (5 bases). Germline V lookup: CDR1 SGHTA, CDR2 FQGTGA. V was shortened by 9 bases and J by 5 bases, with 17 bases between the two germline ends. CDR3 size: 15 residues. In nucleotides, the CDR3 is TGTGCCAGTCGTGACGGGGGTTCGAATAATTCACCCCTCCACTTT. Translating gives CASRDGGSNNSPLHF. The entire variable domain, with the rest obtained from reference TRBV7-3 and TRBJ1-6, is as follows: GAGVSQTPSNKVTEKGKYVELRCDPISGHTALYWYRQSLGQGPEFLIYFQGTGAADDSGLPNDRFFAVRPEGSVSTLKIQRTERGDSAVYLCASRDGGSNNSPLHFGNGTRLTVT.

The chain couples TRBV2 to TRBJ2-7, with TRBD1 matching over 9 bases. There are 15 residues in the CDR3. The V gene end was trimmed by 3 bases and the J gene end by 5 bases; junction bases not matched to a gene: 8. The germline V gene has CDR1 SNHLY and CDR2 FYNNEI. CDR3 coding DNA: TGTGCCAGCAGTGATCGGACAGGGGCCGTTCACGAGCAGTACTTC. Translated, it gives CASSDRTGAVHEQYF. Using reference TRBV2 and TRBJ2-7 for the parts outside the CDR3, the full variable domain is EPEVTQTPSHQVTQMGQEVILRCVPISNHLYFYWYRQILGQKVEFLVSFYNNEISEKSEIFDDQFSVERPDGSNFTLKIRSTKLEDSAMYFCASSDRTGAVHEQYFGPGTRLTVT.